The T cell receptor beta chain under discussion was sequenced for a study of tumor and adjacent non-tumor tissue in lung cancer. Turning to the study itself: There were roughly 11 adenocarcinoma, 2 squamous cell carcinoma and 1 small cell lung cancer cases. Some 4.2 million productive TCRbeta reads were obtained per sample on average.

RNA was extracted from bulk tissue without any cell sorting. Distant lung tissue was collected more than 3 cm away from the tumor edge. The CDR3 has 15 amino acids. Germline assignment: CDR1 MDHEN and CDR2 SYDVKM. The study's findings and limits: Normal lung showed higher cumulative top 100 clone frequency than tumor.

TCRbeta libraries were built with three rounds of nested PCR, modified from ARM-PCR. A single record per CDR3 protein comes from TCRdb applying MiXCR to the multiplex PCR reads. The data show about 50,000 distinct CDR3 sequences, around two thirds seen once. To note about this clonotype: The antigen is unknown. The junction does not match germline at one end; this may be a read error.

This clonotype was obtained from a woman aged 55-70 years with non-small cell lung cancer. The sample consisted of distant non-tumor lung tissue. The chain couples TRBV28 to TRBJ1-1; D gene uncertain. CDR3 in amino acids: CAGSLLPPTYIGAFF. The DNA of the CDR3 is TGTGCCGGCAGTTTATTGCCTCCTACCTACATCGGAGCTTTCTTT.